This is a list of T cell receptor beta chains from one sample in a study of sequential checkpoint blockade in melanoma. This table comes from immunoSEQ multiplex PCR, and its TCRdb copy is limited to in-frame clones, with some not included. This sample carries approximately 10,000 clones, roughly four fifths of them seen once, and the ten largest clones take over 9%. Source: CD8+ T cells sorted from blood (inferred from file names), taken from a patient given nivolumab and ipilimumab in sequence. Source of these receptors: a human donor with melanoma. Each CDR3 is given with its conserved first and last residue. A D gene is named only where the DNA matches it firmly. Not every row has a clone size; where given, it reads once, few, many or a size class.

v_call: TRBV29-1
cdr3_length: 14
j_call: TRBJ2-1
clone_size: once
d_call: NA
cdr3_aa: CSVLGQGFYNEQFF
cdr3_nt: TGCAGCGTTTTAGGGCAGGGATTCTACAATGAGCAGTTCTTC

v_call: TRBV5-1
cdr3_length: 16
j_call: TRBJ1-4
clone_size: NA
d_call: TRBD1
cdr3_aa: CASSSFRGRPNEKLFF
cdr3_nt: TGCGCCAGCAGCAGCTTCAGGGGGCGACCTAATGAAAAACTGTTTTTT

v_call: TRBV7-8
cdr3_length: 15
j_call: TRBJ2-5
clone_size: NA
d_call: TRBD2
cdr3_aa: CASSFSGSGQETQYF
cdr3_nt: TGTGCCAGCAGCTTTAGCGGGAGTGGCCAAGAGACCCAGTACTTC

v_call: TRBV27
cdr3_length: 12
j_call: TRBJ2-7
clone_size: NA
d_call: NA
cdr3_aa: CASSFTGYEQYF
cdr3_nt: TGTGCCAGCAGTTTCACAGGGTATGAGCAGTACTTC

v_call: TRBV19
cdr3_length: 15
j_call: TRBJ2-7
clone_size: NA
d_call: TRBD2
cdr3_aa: CASSTTSGNPYEQYF
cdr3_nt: TGTGCCAGTAGTACCACTAGCGGGAATCCCTACGAGCAGTACTTC

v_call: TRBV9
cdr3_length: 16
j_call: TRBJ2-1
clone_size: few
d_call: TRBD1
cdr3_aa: CASSVDRASSYNEQFF
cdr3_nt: TGTGCCAGCAGCGTTGACAGGGCAAGCTCCTACAATGAGCAGTTCTTC

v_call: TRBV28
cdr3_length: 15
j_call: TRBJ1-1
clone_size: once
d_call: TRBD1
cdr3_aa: CASSPRTGVNTEAFF
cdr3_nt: TGTGCCAGCAGTCCTAGGACAGGAGTGAACACTGAAGCTTTCTTT

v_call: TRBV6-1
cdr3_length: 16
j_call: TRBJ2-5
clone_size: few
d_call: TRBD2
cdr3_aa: CASSEMAGGPQETQYF
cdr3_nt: TGTGCCAGCAGTGAGATGGCGGGAGGCCCCCAAGAGACCCAGTACTTC

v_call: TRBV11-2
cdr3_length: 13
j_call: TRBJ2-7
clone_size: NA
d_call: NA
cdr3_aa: CASSLGTTYEQYF
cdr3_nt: TGTGCCAGCAGCTTAGGGACAACCTACGAGCAGTACTTC

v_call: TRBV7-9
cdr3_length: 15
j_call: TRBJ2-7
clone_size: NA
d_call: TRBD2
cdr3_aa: CASSPRVAGAYEQYF
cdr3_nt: TGTGCCAGCAGCCCTCGGGTAGCGGGAGCCTACGAGCAGTACTTC

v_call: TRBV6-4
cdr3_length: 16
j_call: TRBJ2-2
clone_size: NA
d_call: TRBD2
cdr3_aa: CASSPGTSFDTGELFF
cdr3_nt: TGTGCCAGCAGTCCCGGGACTAGCTTCGACACCGGGGAGCTGTTTTTT

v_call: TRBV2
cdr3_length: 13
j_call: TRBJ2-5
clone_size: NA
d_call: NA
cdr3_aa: CASPRSREETQYF
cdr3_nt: TGTGCCAGCCCCAGATCCAGGGAAGAGACCCAGTACTTC

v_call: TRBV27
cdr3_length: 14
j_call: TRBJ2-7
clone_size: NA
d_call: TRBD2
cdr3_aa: CASSTSGRGYEQYF
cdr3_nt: TGTGCCAGCAGTACTAGCGGGAGAGGGTACGAGCAGTACTTC

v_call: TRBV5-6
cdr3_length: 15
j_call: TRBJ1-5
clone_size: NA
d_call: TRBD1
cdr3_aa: CASSRGTGNNQPQHF
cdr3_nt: TGTGCCAGCAGCCGAGGGACAGGAAACAATCAGCCCCAGCATTTT

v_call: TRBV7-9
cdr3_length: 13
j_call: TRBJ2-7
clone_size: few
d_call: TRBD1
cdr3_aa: CASSVRTGYEQYF
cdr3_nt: TGTGCCAGCAGCGTAAGGACAGGCTACGAGCAGTACTTC

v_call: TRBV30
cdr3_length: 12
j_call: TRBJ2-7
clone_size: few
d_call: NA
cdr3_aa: CAWRGAAYEQYF
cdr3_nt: TGTGCCTGGAGAGGGGCAGCCTACGAGCAGTACTTC

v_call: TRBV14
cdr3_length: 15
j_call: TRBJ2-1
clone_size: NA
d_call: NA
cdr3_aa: CASSSKRNSYNEQFF
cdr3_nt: TGTGCCAGCAGCAGTAAGCGGAACTCCTACAATGAGCAGTTCTTC

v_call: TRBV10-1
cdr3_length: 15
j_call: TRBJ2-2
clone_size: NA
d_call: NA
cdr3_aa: CASSDAGSGTGELFF
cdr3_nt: TGCGCCAGCAGTGATGCGGGATCGGGCACCGGGGAGCTGTTTTTT

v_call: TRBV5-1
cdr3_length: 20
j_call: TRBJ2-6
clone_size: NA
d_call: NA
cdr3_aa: CASSLDASWQGSAGANVLTF
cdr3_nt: TGCGCCAGCAGCTTGGATGCTTCGTGGCAGGGAAGCGCTGGGGCCAACGTCCTGACTTTC

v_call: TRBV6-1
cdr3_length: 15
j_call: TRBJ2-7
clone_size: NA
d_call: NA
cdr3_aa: CASIPAGGRGYEQYF
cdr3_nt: TGTGCCAGCATACCCGCTGGCGGCAGGGGCTACGAGCAGTACTTC

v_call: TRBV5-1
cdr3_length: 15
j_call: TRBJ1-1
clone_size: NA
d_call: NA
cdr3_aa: CASSQTIQLHTEAFF
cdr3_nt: TGCGCCAGCAGCCAAACAATTCAGTTGCACACTGAAGCTTTCTTT

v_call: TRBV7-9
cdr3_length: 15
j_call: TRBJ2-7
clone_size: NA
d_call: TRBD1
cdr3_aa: CASSSPQDRGYEQCF
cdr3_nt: TGTGCCAGCAGCTCCCCCCAAGACAGGGGCTACGAGCAGTGCTTC

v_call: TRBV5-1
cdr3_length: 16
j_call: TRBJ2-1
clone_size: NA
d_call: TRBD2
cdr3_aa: CASSSPLAGIPNEQFF
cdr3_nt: TGCGCCAGCAGCTCGCCCCTAGCGGGAATCCCCAATGAGCAGTTCTTC

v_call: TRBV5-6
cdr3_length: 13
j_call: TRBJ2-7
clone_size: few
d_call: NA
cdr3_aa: CASSLAGSYEQYF
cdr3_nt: TGTGCCAGCAGCTTGGCCGGGTCCTACGAGCAGTACTTC

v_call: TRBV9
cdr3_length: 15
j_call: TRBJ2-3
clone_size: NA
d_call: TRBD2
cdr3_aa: CASSEYGGSTDTQYF
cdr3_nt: TGTGCCAGCAGCGAGTACGGGGGGAGCACAGATACGCAGTATTTT

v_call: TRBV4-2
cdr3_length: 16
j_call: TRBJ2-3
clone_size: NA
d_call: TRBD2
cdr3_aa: CASSQVASGSTDTQYF
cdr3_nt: TGTGCCAGCAGCCAAGTAGCTAGCGGGAGTACAGATACGCAGTATTTT

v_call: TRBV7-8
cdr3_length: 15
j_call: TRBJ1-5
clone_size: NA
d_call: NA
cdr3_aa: CASSPWGVSNQPQHF
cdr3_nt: TGTGCCAGCAGCCCTTGGGGGGTTAGCAATCAGCCCCAGCATTTT

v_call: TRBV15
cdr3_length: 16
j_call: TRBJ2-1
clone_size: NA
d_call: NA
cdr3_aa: CATSRDSLTRVDEQFF
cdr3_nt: TGTGCCACCAGCAGAGATTCGTTAACTAGAGTGGATGAGCAGTTCTTC

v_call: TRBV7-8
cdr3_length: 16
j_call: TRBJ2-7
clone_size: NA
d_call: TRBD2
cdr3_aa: CASSGAPSGETYEQYF
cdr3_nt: TGTGCCAGCAGCGGCGCCCCTAGCGGAGAGACCTACGAGCAGTACTTC

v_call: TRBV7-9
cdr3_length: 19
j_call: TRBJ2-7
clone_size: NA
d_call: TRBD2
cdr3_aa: CASSSMRGGTSGPLYEQYF
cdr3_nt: TGTGCCAGCAGCTCAATGCGTGGGGGGACTAGCGGCCCTCTCTACGAGCAGTACTTC

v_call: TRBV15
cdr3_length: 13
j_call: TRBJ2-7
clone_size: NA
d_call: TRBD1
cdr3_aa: CATSDRVTYEQYF
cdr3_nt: TGTGCCACCAGCGACAGGGTCACCTACGAGCAGTACTTC

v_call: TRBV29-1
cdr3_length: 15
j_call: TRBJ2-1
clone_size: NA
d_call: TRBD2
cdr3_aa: CSVEGGSGRDNEQFF
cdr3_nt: TGCAGCGTTGAGGGGGGTAGCGGGAGGGACAATGAGCAGTTCTTC

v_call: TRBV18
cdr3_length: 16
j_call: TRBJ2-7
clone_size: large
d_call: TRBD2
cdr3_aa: CASSSKGTSKVYEQYF
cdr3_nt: TGTGCCAGCTCGTCTAAAGGGACTAGCAAAGTCTACGAGCAGTACTTC

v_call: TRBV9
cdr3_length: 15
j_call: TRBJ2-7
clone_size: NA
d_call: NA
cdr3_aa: CASSHEDGPSDEQYF
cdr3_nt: TGTGCCAGCAGCCATGAAGATGGGCCCTCCGACGAGCAGTACTTC

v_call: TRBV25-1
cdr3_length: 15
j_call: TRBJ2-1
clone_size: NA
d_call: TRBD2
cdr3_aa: CASSAGLAEYNEQFF
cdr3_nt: TGTGCCAGCAGTGCGGGACTAGCGGAGTACAATGAGCAGTTCTTC

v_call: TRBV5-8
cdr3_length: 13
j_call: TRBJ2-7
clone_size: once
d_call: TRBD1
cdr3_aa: CASSDRGGYEQYF
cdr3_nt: TGTGCCAGCAGCGACAGGGGGGGCTACGAGCAGTACTTC

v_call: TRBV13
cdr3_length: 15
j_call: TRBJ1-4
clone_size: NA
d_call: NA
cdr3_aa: CASSLGIATNEKLFF
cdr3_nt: TGTGCCAGCAGCTTAGGGATAGCAACTAATGAAAAACTGTTTTTT

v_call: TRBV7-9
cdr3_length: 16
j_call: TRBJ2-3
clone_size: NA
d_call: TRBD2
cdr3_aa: CASSAGTSGFTDTQYF
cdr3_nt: TGTGCCAGCAGCGCAGGGACTAGCGGATTCACAGATACGCAGTATTTT

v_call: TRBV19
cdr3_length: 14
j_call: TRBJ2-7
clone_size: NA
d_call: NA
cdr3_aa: CASRDTTGYYEQYF
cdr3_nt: TGTGCCAGTAGGGACACAACAGGGTACTACGAGCAGTACTTC

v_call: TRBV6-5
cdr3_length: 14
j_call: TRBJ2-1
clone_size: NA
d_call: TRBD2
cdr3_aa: CASTIRGSYNEQFF
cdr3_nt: TGTGCCAGCACCATCCGCGGGAGTTACAATGAGCAGTTCTTC

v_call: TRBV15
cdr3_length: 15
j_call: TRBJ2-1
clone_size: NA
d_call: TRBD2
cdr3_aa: CATSRGLAGLNEQFF
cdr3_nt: TGTGCCACCAGCAGAGGACTAGCGGGACTCAATGAGCAGTTCTTC

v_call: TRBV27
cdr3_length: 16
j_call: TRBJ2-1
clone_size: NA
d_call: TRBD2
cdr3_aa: CASSLFGLAGVYEQFF
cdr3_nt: TGTGCCAGCAGTTTATTTGGTCTAGCGGGAGTCTATGAGCAGTTCTTC

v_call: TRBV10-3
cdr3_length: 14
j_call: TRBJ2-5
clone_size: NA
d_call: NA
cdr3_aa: CAISESVGAETQYF
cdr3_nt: TGTGCCATCAGTGAGTCGGTGGGAGCTGAGACCCAGTACTTC

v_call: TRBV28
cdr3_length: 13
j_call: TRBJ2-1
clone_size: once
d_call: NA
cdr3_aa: CASSFPQGREQFF
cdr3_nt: TGTGCCAGCAGTTTCCCACAGGGTCGTGAGCAGTTCTTC